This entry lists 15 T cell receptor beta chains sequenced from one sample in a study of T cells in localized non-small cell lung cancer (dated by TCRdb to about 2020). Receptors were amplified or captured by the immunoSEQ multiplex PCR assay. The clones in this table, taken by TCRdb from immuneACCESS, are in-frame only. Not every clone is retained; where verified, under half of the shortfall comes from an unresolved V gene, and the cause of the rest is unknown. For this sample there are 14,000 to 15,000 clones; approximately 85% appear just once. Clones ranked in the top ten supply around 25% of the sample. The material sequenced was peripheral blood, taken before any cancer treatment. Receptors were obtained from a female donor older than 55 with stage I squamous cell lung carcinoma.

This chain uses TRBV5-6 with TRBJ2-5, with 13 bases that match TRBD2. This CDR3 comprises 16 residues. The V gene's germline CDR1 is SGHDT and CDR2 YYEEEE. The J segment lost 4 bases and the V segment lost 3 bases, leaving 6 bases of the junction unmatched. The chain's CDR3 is CASSSPGLAGVETQYF. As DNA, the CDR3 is TGTGCCAGCAGCTCCCCCGGACTAGCGGGAGTAGAGACCCAGTACTTC.

The CDR3 bases are TGCACCAGCAGCCAAGGTCACGGGATACGGCAGTTCTTC. Translation: CTSSQGHGIRQFF. This rearrangement joins TRBV1 to TRBJ2-1; no check of the table's D call, TRBD2, against the DNA was made. TRBV1 is assigned pseudogene status. The CDR3 is 13 amino acids.

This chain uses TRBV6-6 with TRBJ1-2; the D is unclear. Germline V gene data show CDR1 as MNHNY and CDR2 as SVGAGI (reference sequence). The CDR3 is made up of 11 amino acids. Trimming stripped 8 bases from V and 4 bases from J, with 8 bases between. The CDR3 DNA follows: TGTGCCAGCGAAGGGCTCTATGGCTACACCTTC. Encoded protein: CASEGLYGYTF.

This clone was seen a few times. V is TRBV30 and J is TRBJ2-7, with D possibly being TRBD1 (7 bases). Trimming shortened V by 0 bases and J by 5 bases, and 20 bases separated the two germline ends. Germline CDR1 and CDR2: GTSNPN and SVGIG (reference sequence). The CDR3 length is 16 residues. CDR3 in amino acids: CAWSVDGAGGLNEQYF. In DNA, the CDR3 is TGTGCCTGGAGTGTAGACGGGGCAGGGGGACTGAACGAGCAGTACTTC.

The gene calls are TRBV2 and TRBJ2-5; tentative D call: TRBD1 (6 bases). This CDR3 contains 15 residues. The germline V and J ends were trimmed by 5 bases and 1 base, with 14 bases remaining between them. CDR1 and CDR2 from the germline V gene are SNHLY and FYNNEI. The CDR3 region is CASSPSRQAQETQYF. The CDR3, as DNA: TGTGCCAGCAGTCCTTCCCGACAGGCCCAAGAGACCCAGTACTTC.

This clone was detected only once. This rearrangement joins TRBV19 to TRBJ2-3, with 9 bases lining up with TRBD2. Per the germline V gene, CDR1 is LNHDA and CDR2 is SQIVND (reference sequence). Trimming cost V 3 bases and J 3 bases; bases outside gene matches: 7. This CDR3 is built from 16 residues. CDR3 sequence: CASSITPAGGTDTQYF. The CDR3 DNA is TGTGCCAGTAGTATTACTCCAGCGGGAGGAACAGATACGCAGTATTTT.

The CDR3 protein is CAWRQTGTYGYTF. The CDR3 coding sequence is TGTGCCTGGAGACAGACAGGGACCTATGGCTACACCTTC. J is TRBJ1-2 and V is TRBV30; TRBD1 aligns across 7 bases. Losses at the gene ends were 3 bases for V and 4 bases for J; bases not matched to a gene: 5. Germline V lookup: CDR1 GTSNPN, CDR2 SVGIG (reference sequence). The length of the CDR3 is 13 residues.

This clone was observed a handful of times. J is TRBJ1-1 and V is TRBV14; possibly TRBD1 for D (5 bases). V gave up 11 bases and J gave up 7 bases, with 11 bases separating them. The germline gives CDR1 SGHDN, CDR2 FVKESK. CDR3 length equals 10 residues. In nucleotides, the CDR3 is TGTGCCTCGGGACGGGGTGAAGCTTTCTTT. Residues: CASGRGEAFF.

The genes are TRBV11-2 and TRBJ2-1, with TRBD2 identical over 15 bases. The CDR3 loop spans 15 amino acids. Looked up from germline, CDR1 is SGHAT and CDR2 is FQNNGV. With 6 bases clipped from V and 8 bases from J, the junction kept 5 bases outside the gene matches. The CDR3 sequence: CASRSGLAGGDEQFF. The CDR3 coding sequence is TGTGCCAGCAGATCCGGACTAGCGGGAGGGGATGAGCAGTTCTTC. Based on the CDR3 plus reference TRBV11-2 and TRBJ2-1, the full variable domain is EAGVAQSPRYKIIEKRQSVAFWCNPISGHATLYWYQQILGQGPKLLIQFQNNGVVDDSQLPKDRFSAERLKGVDSTLKIQPAKLEDSAVYLCASRSGLAGGDEQFFGPGTRLTVL.

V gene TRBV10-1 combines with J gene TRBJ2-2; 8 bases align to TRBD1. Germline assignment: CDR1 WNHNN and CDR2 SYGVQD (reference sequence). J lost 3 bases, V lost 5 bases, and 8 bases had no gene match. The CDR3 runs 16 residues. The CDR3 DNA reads TGCGCCAGCAGTTCATCCAGGGGGCAGGACACCGGGGAGCTGTTTTTT. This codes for CASSSSRGQDTGELFF.

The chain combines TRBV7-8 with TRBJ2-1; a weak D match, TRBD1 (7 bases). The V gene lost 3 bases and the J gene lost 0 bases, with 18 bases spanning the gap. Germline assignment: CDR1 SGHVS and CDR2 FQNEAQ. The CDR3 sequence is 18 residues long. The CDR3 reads CASSFRNLEGASYNEQFF. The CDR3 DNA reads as TGTGCCAGCAGCTTTAGGAACCTGGAGGGGGCCTCCTACAATGAGCAGTTCTTC.

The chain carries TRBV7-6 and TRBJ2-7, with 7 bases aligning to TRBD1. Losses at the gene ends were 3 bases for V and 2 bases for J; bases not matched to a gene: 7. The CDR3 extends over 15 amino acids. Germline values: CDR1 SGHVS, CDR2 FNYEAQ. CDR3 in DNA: TGTGCCAGCAGCTTGGGTAGGGGGCCCACCTACGAGCAGTACTTC. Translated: CASSLGRGPTYEQYF.

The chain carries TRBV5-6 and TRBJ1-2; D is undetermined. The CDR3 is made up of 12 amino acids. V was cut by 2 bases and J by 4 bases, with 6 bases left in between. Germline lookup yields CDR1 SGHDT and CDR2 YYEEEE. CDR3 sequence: CASSLRTYGYTF. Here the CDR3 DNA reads TGTGCCAGCAGCTTAAGGACCTATGGCTACACCTTC.

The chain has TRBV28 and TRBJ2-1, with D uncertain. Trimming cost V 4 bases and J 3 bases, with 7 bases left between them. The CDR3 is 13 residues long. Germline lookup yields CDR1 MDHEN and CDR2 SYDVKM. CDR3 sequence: CASSSPNYNEQFF. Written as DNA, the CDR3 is TGTGCCAGCAGTTCTCCAAACTACAATGAGCAGTTCTTC.

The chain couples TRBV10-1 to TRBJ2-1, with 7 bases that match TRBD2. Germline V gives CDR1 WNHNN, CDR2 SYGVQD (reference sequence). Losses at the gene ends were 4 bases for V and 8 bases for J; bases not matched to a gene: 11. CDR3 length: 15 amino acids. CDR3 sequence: CASSGLTSSGDEQFF. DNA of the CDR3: TGCGCCAGCAGTGGTCTGACTAGCTCCGGCGATGAGCAGTTCTTC.